Below, 20 T cell receptor beta chains from the same sample are listed, as sequenced in a study of blood T cell repertoires in COVID-19 (dated by TCRdb to the early 2020s). The method was the immunoSEQ multiplex PCR assay. The table comes from immuneACCESS by way of TCRdb, which keeps in-frame sequences with V and J called. Part of the clones is missing from these tables; in studies checked, under half for an unresolved V gene and the rest for unknown reasons. The sample yields a few hundred thousand clones; approximately 87% were counted once. Clones ranked in the top ten supply 4.6% of the sample. The sequenced sample was peripheral blood. The receptors originated from a man aged 55 to 70 who had recovered from COVID-19.

This clone was found a few times. The V and J genes are TRBV5-4 and TRBJ2-3, with D possibly matching TRBD2 (6 bases). The CDR3 is 17 residues long. Germline CDR1 is SGHNT and CDR2 is YYREEE (reference sequence). V was trimmed by 3 bases and J by 5 bases, leaving 22 bases between them. This chain's CDR3 is CASSYLRGQLIGDTQYF. The DNA of the CDR3 is TGTGCCAGCAGCTACTTGCGGGGCCAGCTTATCGGAGATACGCAGTATTTT.

The chain links TRBV25-1 to TRBJ1-3; D is uncertain. The germline CDR1 and CDR2 sequences are MGHDK and SYGVNS. Trimming pared 3 bases from V and 0 bases from J, leaving 9 bases between. The CDR3 covers 15 residues. The CDR3 region has the DNA TGTGCCAGCAGTGATAGCGGGAGCTCTGGAAACACCATATATTTT. Translating gives CASSDSGSSGNTIYF.

V and J are TRBV11-2 and TRBJ2-5, with D possibly being TRBD2 (6 bases). Germline CDR1 reads SGHAT; CDR2 reads FQNNGV. The CDR3 loop spans 14 amino acids. The V end lost 1 base, the J end lost 1 base, and 7 bases lay between the germline ends. The CDR3 bases are TGTGCCAGCAGCTTAGTCGGGGGCCAAGAGACCCAGTACTTC. Protein product: CASSLVGGQETQYF.

J is TRBJ2-3 and V is TRBV5-1; D is unclear. The CDR3 sequence is 15 residues long. Germline V gene sequence: CDR1 SGHRS, CDR2 YFSETQ. The V end was cut by 0 bases, the J end by 0 bases, with 8 bases between. The CDR3 sequence: CASSLGGSSTDTQYF. The CDR3 nucleotides read TGCGCCAGCAGCTTGGGAGGCTCTAGCACAGATACGCAGTATTTT.

This clone was seen once. The V call is TRBV18, the J call TRBJ2-5, with a tentative D call TRBD2 (9 bases). The CDR3 has 18 residues. Trimming took 3 bases from V and 6 from J, leaving 26 bases between them. Germline V gene sequence: CDR1 KGHSH, CDR2 LQKENI. CDR3 residues: CASSPLGQGGRAPKTQYF. The CDR3 coding sequence is TGTGCCAGCTCACCCCTAGGACAGGGCGGGAGGGCCCCGAAGACCCAGTACTTC.

J is TRBJ1-4 and V is TRBV5-1; 8 positions agree with TRBD1. The CDR3 consists of 16 residues. V lost 4 bases and J lost 8; bases outside the gene matches: 13. Per germline, CDR1 SGHRS and CDR2 YFSETQ. CDR3 nucleotides: TGCGCCAGCAGCGGGGGGACAGGTGCCAAAGGCGAAAAACTGTTTTTT. It translates to CASSGGTGAKGEKLFF.

The chain has TRBV6-1 and TRBJ2-3; TRBD2 matches 7 bases. The CDR3 loop spans 18 amino acids. CDR1 is MNHNS and CDR2 is SASEGT in the germline V gene. V was pared by 3 bases and J by 5 bases, with 17 bases of the junction left unmatched. CDR3 residues: CASSDRKWGGRVVDTQYF. The CDR3, as DNA: TGTGCCAGCAGTGACCGAAAGTGGGGCGGGAGAGTAGTAGATACGCAGTATTTT.

This rearrangement joins TRBV6-5 to TRBJ2-6; TRBD2 is a possible D gene (5 bases). Trimming took 6 bases from V and 2 from J, leaving 11 bases between them. Germline lookup yields CDR1 MNHEY and CDR2 SVGAGI. The CDR3 length is 15 residues. The CDR3 nucleotides are TGTGCCAGCAGCAGAGGACTGGCTGGGGCCAACGTCCTGACTTTC. Translated: CASSRGLAGANVLTF.

The chain's CDR3 is CASRAQGAQTGELFF. The CDR3 DNA reads TGTGCCAGCAGGGCCCAGGGGGCGCAGACCGGGGAGCTGTTTTTT. The V call is TRBV25-1, the J call TRBJ2-2; 8 bases line up with TRBD1. The V segment lost 6 bases and the J segment 5 bases; nucleotides outside the gene matches: 8. The germline CDR1 and CDR2 sequences are MGHDK and SYGVNS. This CDR3 is 15 amino acids long. The full variable domain, its missing parts supplied by reference TRBV25-1 and TRBJ2-2, is EADIYQTPRYLVIGTGKKITLECSQTMGHDKMYWYQQDPGMELHLIHYSYGVNSTEKGDLSSESTVSRIRTEHFPLTLESARPSHTSQYLCASRAQGAQTGELFFGEGSRLTVL.

This chain links TRBV18 with TRBJ2-7; no reliable D call. V lost 6 bases to trimming and J lost 6 bases, with 9 bases between them. The CDR3 consists of 11 residues. CDR1 and CDR2 (germline): KGHSH, LQKENI. CDR3 in DNA: TGTGCCAGCTCCCGCCAGATCGAGCAGTACTTC. Its translation is CASSRQIEQYF.

The V call is TRBV6-4, the J call TRBJ2-3; 10 bases are a match to TRBD2. The V gene end was trimmed by 2 bases and the J gene end by 2 bases; junction bases not matched to a gene: 7. The germline CDR1 and CDR2 sequences are MRHNA and SNTAGT. This CDR3 has 17 amino acids. CDR3 nucleotides: TGTGCCAGCAGTGACGTGGCTAGCGGGGGATTCACAGATACGCAGTATTTT. This gives the protein CASSDVASGGFTDTQYF.

The chain has TRBV6-6 and TRBJ1-3; D gene uncertain. In germline, CDR1 is MNHNY, CDR2 SVGAGI (reference sequence). The CDR3 loop spans 15 amino acids. Trimming removed 5 bases at V and 1 base at J, with 12 bases between. Written as DNA, the CDR3 is TGTGCCAGCAGTCCCCACAGCGGGTCTGGAAACACCATATATTTT. Translating gives CASSPHSGSGNTIYF.

The chain employs TRBV6-2 or TRBV6-3 and TRBJ1-2, with TRBD1 as a possible D gene (5 bases). Germline lookup yields CDR1 MNHEY and CDR2 SVGEGT. V lost 4 bases, J lost 6 bases, and 12 bases lay in between. This CDR3 comprises 13 residues. The CDR3 coding sequence is TGTGCCAGCAGTTCTACAGGTTTGGATGGCTACACCTTC. Protein product: CASSSTGLDGYTF.

The rearrangement uses TRBV6-4 and TRBJ1-6; 9 bases align to TRBD1. CDR1 is MRHNA, CDR2 SNTAGT, per germline. V lost 0 bases, J lost 9 bases, and 9 bases stayed unmatched. This CDR3 region has 17 residues. CDR3 sequence: CASSDSWWDRAVSPLHF. The CDR3 DNA reads as TGTGCCAGCAGTGACTCATGGTGGGACAGGGCCGTTTCACCCCTCCACTTT.

The chain joins TRBV19 to TRBJ2-1; D gene uncertain. V was cut by 3 bases and J by 15 bases, with 12 bases left in between. The CDR3 sequence is 11 residues long. Germline V gives CDR1 LNHDA, CDR2 SQIVND (reference sequence). DNA of the CDR3: TGTGCCAGTAGTATGGGCATGGGTCGGTTCTTC. It specifies CASSMGMGRFF.

The sample holds one count of this clone. CDR3 in DNA: TGTGCCAGCAAACAGGTGGGGGGGCCTAGTAGTGAGTTCTTC. It yields the protein CASKQVGGPSSEFF. The chain employs TRBV7-2 and TRBJ2-1; a possible D gene is TRBD2 (7 bases). Germline V lookup: CDR1 SGHTA, CDR2 FQGNSA. This CDR3 spans 14 amino acids. Trimming pared 7 bases from V and 14 bases from J, leaving 24 bases between.

This clone was recorded once. This chain joins TRBV2 and TRBJ2-5; TRBD2 agrees at 9 bases. The V segment lost 3 bases and the J segment 7 bases; nucleotides outside the gene matches: 9. The V gene's germline CDR1 is SNHLY and CDR2 FYNNEI. There are 15 residues in the CDR3. DNA for the CDR3: TGTGCCAGCAGTGAGCGGGAGGGCCTCTTCGTGACCCAGTACTTC. Its protein is CASSEREGLFVTQYF.

The V call is TRBV15, the J call TRBJ2-7; a weak D match, TRBD2 (5 bases). The CDR3 consists of 15 residues. Per the germline V gene, CDR1 is LNHNV and CDR2 is YYDKDF (reference sequence). Trimming removed 0 bases at V and 4 bases at J, with 13 bases between. The CDR3 is CATSRDRGFGYEQYF. DNA for the CDR3: TGTGCCACCAGCAGAGATCGGGGTTTTGGGTACGAGCAGTACTTC.

To note about this clone: Mismatch with germline at one junction end may stem from a read error. V usage is TRBV7-2 and J usage is TRBJ2-7, with 11 positions matching TRBD2. Germline loops: CDR1 SGHTA, CDR2 FQGNSA. The CDR3 totals 14 residues. CDR3 region: CASSLAPLAGGGDF. CDR3 DNA: TGTGCCAGCAGCTTAGCGCCCCTAGCGGGGGGCGGGGACTTC. The full variable domain, rest sourced from reference TRBV7-2 and TRBJ2-7, is GAGVSQSPSNKVTEKGKDVELRCDPISGHTALYWYRQSLGQGLEFLIYFQGNSAPDKSGLPSDRFSAERTGGSVSTLTIQRTQQEDSAVYLCASSLAPLAGGGDFGPGTRLTVT.

V and J are TRBV3-1 (or the pseudogene TRBV3-2) and TRBJ1-1; TRBD1 aligns across 7 bases. Losses at the gene ends were 3 bases for V and 4 bases for J; bases not matched to a gene: 2. The CDR3 consists of 13 residues. Germline CDR1 is LGHDT and CDR2 is YNNKEL (reference sequence). The chain's CDR3 is CASSQQGVTEAFF. CDR3 coding DNA: TGTGCCAGCAGCCAGCAGGGGGTCACTGAAGCTTTCTTT.